This TCR beta chain appears in the sequencing data of a study of technical replicates of blood from several donors. Here immunoSEQ multiplex PCR was the method, and the copy in TCRdb shows in-frame clones only, minus some. Here the sample spans under 85,000 clones, approximately 93% being singletons. CDR3 size: 13 residues. Deletions cut 2 bases from V and 4 bases from J, with 9 bases between. CDR1 and CDR2 from the germline V gene are MNHEY and SMNVEV (reference sequence). This TCR was sampled from a human donor in good health. The chain employs TRBV27 and TRBJ2-7; D might be TRBD1 (6 bases). Material: T cells isolated from PBMCs. For the CDR3, the DNA is TGTGCCAGCAGTTTAATCAGGGGTTACGAGCAGTACTTC. This encodes CASSLIRGYEQYF.